The sample holds a few counts of the clone carrying this T cell receptor (beta chain). Its matching antigen is unknown. Germline loops: CDR1 MDHEN, CDR2 SYDVKM. The V end lost 1 base, the J end lost 5 bases, and 12 bases lay between the germline ends. This CDR3 has 15 amino acids. A library of TCRbeta sequences, prepared with unique molecular identifiers, was generated. TCRdb ran MiXCR on the PCR reads and lists one entry per CDR3 protein. Of approximately 300,000 distinct CDR3 sequences in the sample, approximately 10% were seen once. The data originate from a study of T-cell reconstitution after alpha-beta-depleted transplantation in children. Study-wide results and limits: The study traced high day-60 TCRbeta diversity in some patients to surviving recipient T cells and thymic progenitors. Several hundred expanded graft clones reportedly gave rise to the alpha-beta T cells present about two months after transplant. The main origin of T-cell counts and diversity one year after transplant was newly produced T cells.

This receptor was identified in a male patient between 2 and 9 years old who had a stem cell transplant for chronic granulomatous disease, so the T cells may come from the graft donor. The chain joins TRBV28 to TRBJ1-5, with D possibly matching TRBD1 (5 bases). The material was peripheral blood, obtained 180 days after TCRalphabeta/CD19-depleted stem cell transplant. As DNA, the CDR3 is TGTGCCAGCAGTTTATCCCAGGGTATATATCAGCCCCAGCATTTT. Its translation is CASSLSQGIYQPQHF.